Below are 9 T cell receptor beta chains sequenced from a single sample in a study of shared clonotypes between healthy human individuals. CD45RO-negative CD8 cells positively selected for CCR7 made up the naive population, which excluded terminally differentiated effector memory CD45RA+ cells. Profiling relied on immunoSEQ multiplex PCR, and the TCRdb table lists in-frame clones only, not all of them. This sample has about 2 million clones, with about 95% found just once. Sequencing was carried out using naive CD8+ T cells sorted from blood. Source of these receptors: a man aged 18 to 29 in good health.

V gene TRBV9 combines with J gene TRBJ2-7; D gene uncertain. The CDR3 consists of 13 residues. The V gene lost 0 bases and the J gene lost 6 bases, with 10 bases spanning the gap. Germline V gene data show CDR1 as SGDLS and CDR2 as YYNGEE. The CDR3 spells CASSVGAPGEQYF. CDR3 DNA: TGTGCCAGCAGCGTAGGAGCGCCTGGCGAGCAGTACTTC.

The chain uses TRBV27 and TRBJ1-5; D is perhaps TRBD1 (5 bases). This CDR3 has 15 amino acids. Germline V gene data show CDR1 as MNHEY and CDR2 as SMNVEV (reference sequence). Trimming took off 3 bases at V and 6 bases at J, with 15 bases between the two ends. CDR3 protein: CASSLGPTPGQPQHF. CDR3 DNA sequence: TGTGCCAGCAGTTTGGGACCCACGCCGGGTCAGCCCCAGCATTTT.

CDR3 DNA: TGTGCCAGCAGCCCGGGCGGGGGCAATCAGCCCCAGCATTTT. Translating gives CASSPGGGNQPQHF. The gene calls are TRBV5-5 and TRBJ1-5; D is uncertain. Germline V gives CDR1 SGHKS, CDR2 YYEKEE (reference sequence). The CDR3 spans 14 residues. V lost 4 bases and J 2 bases, leaving 10 bases between the germline ends.

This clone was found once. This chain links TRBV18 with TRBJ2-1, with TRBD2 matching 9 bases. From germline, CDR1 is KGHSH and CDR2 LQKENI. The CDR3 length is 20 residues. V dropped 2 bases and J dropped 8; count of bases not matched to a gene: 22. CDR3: CASSPSQLAGEQTSVDEQFF. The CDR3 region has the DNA TGTGCCAGCTCACCAAGTCAATTAGCGGGAGAGCAAACTAGCGTGGATGAGCAGTTCTTC.

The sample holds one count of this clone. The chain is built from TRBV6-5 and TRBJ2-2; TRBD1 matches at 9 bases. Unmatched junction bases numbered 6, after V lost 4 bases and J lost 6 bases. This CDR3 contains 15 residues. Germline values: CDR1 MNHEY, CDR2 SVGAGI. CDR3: CASSLLGQGPGELFF. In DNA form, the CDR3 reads TGTGCCAGCAGTTTACTGGGACAGGGCCCCGGGGAGCTGTTTTTT.

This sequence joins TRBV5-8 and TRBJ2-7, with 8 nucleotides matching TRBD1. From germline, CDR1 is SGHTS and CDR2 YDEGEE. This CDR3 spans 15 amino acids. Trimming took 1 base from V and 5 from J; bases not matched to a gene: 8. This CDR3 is CASSLSQGAMNEQYF. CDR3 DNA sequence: TGTGCCAGCAGCTTGTCCCAGGGGGCAATGAACGAGCAGTACTTC. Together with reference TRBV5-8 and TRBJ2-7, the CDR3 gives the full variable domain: EAGVTQSPTHLIKTRGQQATLRCSPISGHTSVYWYQQALGLGLQFLLWYDEGEERNRGNFPPRFSGRQFPNYSSELNVNALELEDSALYLCASSLSQGAMNEQYFGPGTRLTVT.

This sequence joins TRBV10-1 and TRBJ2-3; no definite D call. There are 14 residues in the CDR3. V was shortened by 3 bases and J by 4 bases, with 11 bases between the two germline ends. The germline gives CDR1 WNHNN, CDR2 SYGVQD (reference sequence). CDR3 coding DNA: TGCGCCAGCAGTGATGGGAAGCTTGCAGATACGCAGTATTTT. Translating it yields CASSDGKLADTQYF.

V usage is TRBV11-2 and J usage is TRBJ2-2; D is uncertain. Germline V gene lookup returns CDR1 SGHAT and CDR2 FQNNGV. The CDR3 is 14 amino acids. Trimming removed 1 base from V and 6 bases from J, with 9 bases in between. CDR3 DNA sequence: TGTGCCAGCAGCTTAGGCCTGGGTCCCGGGGAGCTGTTTTTT. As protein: CASSLGLGPGELFF.

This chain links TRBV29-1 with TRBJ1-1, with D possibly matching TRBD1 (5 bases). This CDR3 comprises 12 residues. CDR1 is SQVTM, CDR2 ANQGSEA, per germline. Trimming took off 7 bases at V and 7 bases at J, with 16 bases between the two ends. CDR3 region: CSAGGFGDEAFF. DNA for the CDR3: TGCAGCGCTGGGGGGTTCGGGGATGAAGCTTTCTTT.